A single sample is the source of the 20 T cell receptor beta chains below, sequenced in a study of Graves' ophthalmopathy and Graves' hyperthyroidism. RNA transcripts served as template for amplifying TCR beta CDR3 sequences. Following a first-round RT-PCR that used HTBI primers, a second-round multiplex PCR was carried out. One entry per CDR3 protein, called by TCRdb with MiXCR from the multiplex PCR reads. Seen here are about 370,000 distinct CDR3 sequences, approximately 18% observed once, and the top ten hold roughly 2.3%. Material: peripheral blood. The source of these receptors is an adult woman with stable Graves' hyperthyroidism.

Ten or more counts support this clonotype. The chain has TRBV30 and TRBJ1-2, with D maybe TRBD1 (6 bases). CDR3 length: 15 amino acids. V lost 5 bases and J 3 bases, leaving 19 bases between the germline ends. Germline-derived CDR1 and CDR2 are GTSNPN and SVGIG (reference sequence). Here the CDR3 DNA reads TGTGCCTGGGATGGGCCGGGACAATGGGACTATGGCTACACCTTC. This encodes CAWDGPGQWDYGYTF.

This clonotype has ten or more counts. The CDR3 bases are TGTGCCAGCAGCTCCCTTGGGGTCTCGCAGCCCCAGCATTTT. It translates to CASSSLGVSQPQHF. The genes are TRBV7-2 and TRBJ1-5; D gene unclear. Trimming pared 4 bases from V and 7 bases from J, leaving 14 bases between. Germline V gene data show CDR1 as SGHTA and CDR2 as FQGNSA. The CDR3 has 14 residues. Drawing the rest from reference TRBV7-2 and TRBJ1-5, the complete variable domain is GAGVSQSPSNKVTEKGKDVELRCDPISGHTALYWYRQSLGQGLEFLIYFQGNSAPDKSGLPSDRFSAERTGGSVSTLTIQRTQQEDSAVYLCASSSLGVSQPQHFGDGTRLSIL.

V and J are TRBV11-2 and TRBJ2-5; possibly TRBD2 for D (6 bases). Germline V CDR1 and CDR2: SGHAT, FQNNGV. The CDR3 runs to 15 residues. V lost 5 bases and J lost 0, with 13 bases in between. The CDR3 nucleotides read TGTGCCAGCAGCATCCCCCTAGCGTACCAAGAGACCCAGTACTTC. It translates to CASSIPLAYQETQYF.

Ten or more counts support this clonotype. The chain carries TRBV6-2 or TRBV6-3 and TRBJ1-2; possible D gene TRBD1, 6 bases. Germline CDR1 MNHEY, CDR2 SVGEGT. CDR3 size: 11 residues. Trimming took off 4 bases at V and 12 bases at J, with 12 bases between the two ends. The CDR3 DNA follows: TGTGCCAGCAGTTTTGGACAGATGCACACCTTC. Amino acid sequence: CASSFGQMHTF.

The V gene is TRBV15, the J gene TRBJ2-7; TRBD1 agrees at 10 bases. This CDR3 is built from 14 residues. The germline gives CDR1 LNHNV, CDR2 YYDKDF (reference sequence). With 3 bases clipped from V and 7 bases from J, the junction kept 6 bases outside the gene matches. The CDR3 spells CATSSSGQGWEQYF. The CDR3 DNA reads TGTGCCACCAGCAGTTCGGGACAGGGGTGGGAGCAGTACTTC.

This clonotype has a handful of counts. This chain links TRBV3-1 with TRBJ1-5; D is uncertain. Trimming pared 4 bases from V and 3 bases from J, leaving 13 bases between. Germline CDR1 LGHDT, CDR2 YNNKEL (reference sequence). This CDR3 has 15 amino acids. The CDR3 bases are TGTGCCAGCAGCCCAGTCCCCGGAACCAATCAGCCCCAGCATTTT. Encoded protein: CASSPVPGTNQPQHF.

This clonotype was counted ten times or more. V usage is TRBV6-1 and J usage is TRBJ2-6; 7 positions agree with TRBD1. From germline, CDR1 is MNHNS and CDR2 SASEGT. Trimming took 9 bases from V and 0 from J; bases not matched to a gene: 8. The CDR3 spans 16 residues. The CDR3 DNA follows: TGTGCCAGTACGGGACAGAAGAGCTCTGGGGCCAACGTCCTGACTTTC. As protein: CASTGQKSSGANVLTF.

This clonotype showed up many times. V and J are TRBV11-2 and TRBJ1-3, with a weak D call TRBD1 (5 bases). CDR1 is SGHAT and CDR2 is FQNNGV in the germline V gene. Trimming took 1 base from V and 7 from J, leaving 11 bases between them. This CDR3 spans 14 amino acids. CDR3 residues: CASSLALTDNTIYF. As DNA, the CDR3 is TGTGCCAGCAGCTTAGCGTTGACAGACAACACCATATATTTT.

Ten or more counts support this clonotype. V is TRBV6-7 and J is TRBJ1-5; D perhaps matches TRBD1 (6 bases). TRBV6-7 is an open reading frame, and its role is uncertain. The CDR3 length is 16 residues. V was cut by 0 bases and J by 1 base, with 10 bases left in between. DNA of the CDR3: TGTGCCAGCAGTTACTCTGGGGACACAAGCAATCAGCCCCAGCATTTT. This gives the protein CASSYSGDTSNQPQHF.

This clonotype appeared many times. This chain joins TRBV7-2 and TRBJ2-7; 8 bases align to TRBD1. The CDR3 has 15 amino acids. CDR1 is SGHTA and CDR2 is FQGNSA in the germline V gene. J was trimmed by 0 bases and V by 6 bases; bases with no gene match: 7. CDR3 in amino acids: CASRQRTGSSYEQYF. The DNA of the CDR3 is TGTGCCAGCAGGCAAAGGACAGGGAGCTCCTACGAGCAGTACTTC.

The genes are TRBV7-3 and TRBJ1-2, with 9 nucleotides matching TRBD1. J was trimmed by 6 bases and V by 5 bases; bases with no gene match: 7. CDR1 and CDR2 from the germline V gene are SGHTA and FQGTGA. The CDR3 consists of 14 residues. This CDR3 reads CASSPTGQGDGYTF. The CDR3 region has the DNA TGTGCCAGCAGCCCCACGGGACAGGGCGATGGCTACACCTTC.

This clonotype was recorded many times. The chain carries TRBV28 and TRBJ2-6, with D unclear. This CDR3 is built from 15 residues. V was trimmed by 2 bases and J by 2 bases, leaving 7 bases between them. Germline CDR1 MDHEN, CDR2 SYDVKM. The CDR3: CASSLVRAGANVLTF. CDR3 bases: TGTGCCAGCAGTTTAGTTAGGGCTGGGGCCAACGTCCTGACTTTC.

This clonotype was counted many times. This chain joins TRBV5-1 and TRBJ2-2; D ambiguous. Trimming stripped 1 base from V and 2 bases from J, with 15 bases between. The germline V gene has CDR1 SGHRS and CDR2 YFSETQ. There are 17 residues in the CDR3. CDR3 amino acids: CASSLPLRRLNTGELFF. In DNA, the CDR3 is TGCGCCAGCAGCTTGCCCCTTCGGAGATTAAACACCGGGGAGCTGTTTTTT.

The chain carries TRBV28 and TRBJ1-2; 8 bases fit TRBD1. Germline-derived CDR1 and CDR2 are MDHEN and SYDVKM. J lost 8 bases, V lost 8 bases, and 4 bases had no gene match. The CDR3 has 11 amino acids. CDR3: CASGDRRGYTF. In DNA form, the CDR3 reads TGTGCCAGCGGGGACAGGAGAGGCTACACCTTC.

This clonotype was counted a few times. The chain joins TRBV20-1 to TRBJ1-6, with a tentative D call TRBD1 (6 bases). V lost 6 bases and J 7 bases, leaving 13 bases between the germline ends. Germline V lookup: CDR1 DFQATT, CDR2 SNEGSKA (reference sequence). This CDR3 comprises 13 residues. CDR3 in DNA: TGCAGTGCGCTTAGGACAGAAAATTCACCCCTCCACTTT. Protein: CSALRTENSPLHF.

This clonotype has a handful of counts. The CDR3 sequence is CASSFRTSGRTNTGELFF. CDR3 coding DNA: TGTGCCAGCAGTTTCCGGACTAGCGGGAGAACGAACACCGGGGAGCTGTTTTTT. This chain links TRBV28 with TRBJ2-2; 13 bases align to TRBD2. This CDR3 comprises 18 residues. Germline CDR1 MDHEN, CDR2 SYDVKM. The V and J ends lost 3 bases and 0 bases, in that order; junction bases with no gene match: 4.

This clonotype has ten or more counts. One junction end disagrees with the germline gene, perhaps due to a read error. This sequence joins TRBV24-1 and TRBJ1-3; D ambiguous. CDR3 size: 12 residues. CDR1 and CDR2 from the germline V gene are KGHDR and SFDVKD. The CDR3 here is CATSDPGTTIYF. DNA for the CDR3: TGTGCCACCAGTGATCCTGGAACCACCATATATTTT.

There are many counts of this clonotype. The chain recombines TRBV6-1 with TRBJ2-5; D not certain. Germline-derived CDR1 and CDR2 are MNHNS and SASEGT. Trimming left V 5 bases short and J 7 bases short, with 11 bases between. This CDR3 comprises 12 residues. CDR3 amino acids: CASSKPLGTQYF. The CDR3 DNA is TGTGCCAGCAGTAAGCCTTTGGGGACCCAGTACTTC.

This clonotype was seen ten or more times. The chain recombines TRBV10-3 with TRBJ2-7, with D unclear. This CDR3 is built from 14 residues. Trimming removed 0 bases at V and 0 bases at J, with 6 bases between. The germline V gene has CDR1 ENHRY and CDR2 SYGVKD. CDR3 in DNA: TGTGCCATCAGTGAGTCCCACAGCTCCTACGAGCAGTACTTC. It yields the protein CAISESHSSYEQYF.

This clonotype was counted ten times or more. The chain is built from TRBV30 and TRBJ2-7, with 9 bases fitting TRBD1. CDR1 GTSNPN and CDR2 SVGIG come from the germline V gene (reference sequence). The CDR3 length is 14 residues. Unmatched junction bases numbered 2, after V lost 2 bases and J lost 0 bases. The CDR3 DNA reads TGTGCCTGGAGTTCGGGACAGGGCTCCTACGAGCAGTACTTC. Translated: CAWSSGQGSYEQYF.